Below are 21 T cell receptor beta chains sequenced from a single sample in a study of T cells in Graves' hyperthyroidism and ophthalmopathy. TCR beta CDR3 region amplification was performed from RNA transcripts. An initial round of RT-PCR targeting the TCR CDR3 relied on the HTBI primer set. TCRdb fed the multiplex PCR reads into MiXCR, producing one record per CDR3 protein. The table records roughly 500,000 distinct CDR3 sequences, around a fifth of them present only once. Sequenced sample: blood. These receptors originate from a woman between 70 and 85 years old with Graves' ophthalmopathy.

The table lists this clonotype with many counts. This sequence joins TRBV30 and TRBJ1-2; D unresolved. Germline V gene data show CDR1 as GTSNPN and CDR2 as SVGIG (reference sequence). Trimming took off 8 bases at V and 5 bases at J, with 3 bases between the two ends. This CDR3 has 8 amino acids. The CDR3 sequence is CAGYGYTF. The CDR3 DNA reads TGTGCCGGTTATGGCTACACCTTC.

This chain links TRBV6-1 with TRBJ2-7, with unresolved D. The ends were cut back, 1 base at V and 1 base at J, with 8 bases in the middle. The CDR3 runs to 14 residues. Germline CDR1 and CDR2: MNHNS and SASEGT. CDR3 protein: CASSEGFISYEQYF. As DNA, the CDR3 is TGTGCCAGCAGTGAAGGCTTTATTTCCTACGAGCAGTACTTC.

This clonotype was seen repeatedly, ten times or more. The gene calls are TRBV3-1 and TRBJ2-7, with D unclear. Germline V lookup: CDR1 LGHDT, CDR2 YNNKEL (reference sequence). The germline V and J ends were trimmed by 4 bases and 3 bases, with 10 bases remaining between them. CDR3 length: 13 amino acids. In DNA, the CDR3 is TGTGCCAGCAGCCCCGACGGGCGCTACGAGCAGTACTTC. This codes for CASSPDGRYEQYF.

The genes are TRBV6-1 and TRBJ2-5; TRBD2 matches at 8 bases. Germline CDR1 and CDR2: MNHNS and SASEGT. V lost 6 bases and J lost 2; bases outside the gene matches: 8. The CDR3 sequence is 15 residues long. CDR3 in amino acids: CASSAAGAGQETQYF. The CDR3 DNA reads as TGTGCCAGCAGCGCAGCGGGGGCAGGTCAAGAGACCCAGTACTTC.

This clonotype was recorded a few times. The chain carries TRBV2 and TRBJ2-7, with D perhaps assigned TRBD1 or TRBD2 (7 bases each). The V gene lost 8 bases and the J gene lost 4 bases, with 15 bases spanning the gap. There are 13 residues in the CDR3. Looked up from germline, CDR1 is SNHLY and CDR2 is FYNNEI. The CDR3 protein is CASQGGSGYEQYF. The DNA for the CDR3 is TGTGCCAGCCAGGGGGGGAGTGGATACGAGCAGTACTTC.

V is TRBV6-1 and J is TRBJ2-1; 7 nucleotides line up with TRBD2. The ends lost 7 bases at V and 2 bases at J; junction bases unmatched: 11. CDR1 is MNHNS and CDR2 is SASEGT in the germline V gene. The CDR3 runs to 16 residues. Here the CDR3 reads CASIPRAGVTYNEQFF. In DNA form, the CDR3 reads TGTGCCAGCATCCCTCGGGCGGGAGTCACCTACAATGAGCAGTTCTTC.

Many counts were recorded for this clonotype. The gene calls are TRBV3-1 and TRBJ2-7; TRBD2 aligns across 12 bases. Unmatched junction bases numbered 4, after V lost 3 bases and J lost 1 base. CDR3 length: 16 amino acids. Germline CDR1 reads LGHDT; CDR2 reads YNNKEL (reference sequence). Here the CDR3 DNA reads TGTGCCAGCAGCCATGGGACTAGCGGGTTTTCCTACGAGCAGTACTTC. This encodes CASSHGTSGFSYEQYF.

CDR3 coding DNA: TGTGCCAGCAGCAGGGACAGGAGGACCTATGGCTACACCTTC. Protein product: CASSRDRRTYGYTF. V and J are TRBV6-2 or TRBV6-3 and TRBJ1-2; 8 nucleotides match TRBD1. Per the germline V gene, CDR1 is MNHEY and CDR2 is SVGEGT. The CDR3 sequence is 14 residues long. V shed 6 bases and J 4 bases; nucleotides not matched to a gene: 7.

The sample holds many counts of this clonotype. The chain combines TRBV10-3 with TRBJ1-1; 9 nucleotides line up with TRBD1. V lost 5 bases to trimming and J lost 0 bases; unmatched junction nucleotides: 7. The CDR3 is 16 amino acids. Germline loops: CDR1 ENHRY, CDR2 SYGVKD. CDR3 residues: CAISRQGENMNTEAFF. The CDR3 DNA follows: TGTGCCATCAGTCGACAGGGGGAAAACATGAACACTGAAGCTTTCTTT.

This rearrangement joins TRBV10-3 to TRBJ1-6; D is undetermined. This CDR3 region has 15 residues. The V and J ends lost 0 bases and 7 bases respectively, with 10 bases between them. Germline V gene sequence: CDR1 ENHRY, CDR2 SYGVKD. The CDR3 bases are TGTGCCATCAGTGAGTCGAGGGCCAGGAATTCACCCCTCCACTTT. Its protein is CAISESRARNSPLHF.

Many counts were recorded for this clonotype. V and J are TRBV12-3 or TRBV12-4 and TRBJ1-6; 8 bases match TRBD1. The CDR3 has 14 residues. V dropped 6 bases and J dropped 5; count of bases not matched to a gene: 3. CDR3 amino acids: CASSRGLDNSPLHF. The CDR3 nucleotides read TGTGCCAGCAGCAGGGGGCTGGATAATTCACCCCTCCACTTT.

This clonotype showed up just a few times. The chain is built from TRBV19 and TRBJ1-5; 7 positions match TRBD1. The J segment lost 2 bases and the V segment lost 3 bases, leaving 1 base of the junction unmatched. CDR1 is LNHDA, CDR2 SQIVND, per germline (reference sequence). The CDR3 is made up of 14 amino acids. The CDR3 loop is CASSIDRGNQPQHF. In DNA, the CDR3 is TGTGCCAGTAGTATTGACAGGGGCAATCAGCCCCAGCATTTT.

This clonotype was picked up a small number of times. The J gene is TRBJ2-7, the V gene TRBV12-3 or TRBV12-4; no definite D call. The length of the CDR3 is 13 residues. Trimming took off 5 bases at V and 2 bases at J, with 10 bases between the two ends. CDR3 DNA: TGTGCCAGCAGTAACGACGGGCCCTACGAGCAGTACTTC. The encoded protein is CASSNDGPYEQYF.

This clonotype was detected many times. The chain recombines TRBV2 with TRBJ1-5; TRBD1 agrees at 9 bases. Germline V gene data show CDR1 as SNHLY and CDR2 as FYNNEI. The CDR3 runs 14 residues. Trimming cost V 7 bases and J 4 bases; bases outside gene matches: 5. The CDR3 is CASKGQGLNQPQHF. CDR3 DNA sequence: TGTGCCAGCAAGGGACAGGGCCTAAATCAGCCCCAGCATTTT. Full variable domain (missing parts from reference TRBV2 and TRBJ1-5): EPEVTQTPSHQVTQMGQEVILRCVPISNHLYFYWYRQILGQKVEFLVSFYNNEISEKSEIFDDQFSVERPDGSNFTLKIRSTKLEDSAMYFCASKGQGLNQPQHFGDGTRLSIL.

This clonotype was seen at least ten times. This chain links TRBV2 with TRBJ2-5; D is possibly TRBD1 or TRBD2 (5 bases each). Germline V gene data show CDR1 as SNHLY and CDR2 as FYNNEI. The CDR3 loop spans 15 amino acids. The ends were cut back, 3 bases at V and 1 base at J, with 12 bases in the middle. The CDR3 protein is CASSDGGGGQETQYF. The CDR3 region has the DNA TGTGCCAGCAGTGACGGTGGTGGGGGCCAAGAGACCCAGTACTTC.

The chain links TRBV6-2 or TRBV6-3 to TRBJ1-4; no firm D call. V was shortened by 2 bases and J by 1 base, with 5 bases between the two germline ends. This CDR3 region has 14 residues. Germline V gives CDR1 MNHEY, CDR2 SVGEGT. CDR3 DNA sequence: TGTGCCAGCAGTTACCCAGGAACTAATGAAAAACTGTTTTTT. As protein: CASSYPGTNEKLFF.

A few counts support this clonotype. V usage is TRBV19 and J usage is TRBJ2-2, with D possibly TRBD1 on 5 matching bases. Germline V lookup: CDR1 LNHDA, CDR2 SQIVND (reference sequence). This CDR3 is 14 amino acids long. V was trimmed by 1 base and J by 6 bases, leaving 9 bases between them. The CDR3, as DNA: TGTGCCAGTAGTATAGCCCGGACATCCGGGGAGCTGTTTTTT. Translated, it gives CASSIARTSGELFF.

This clonotype was found many times. This chain uses TRBV2 with TRBJ2-2; no reliable D call. In germline, CDR1 is SNHLY, CDR2 FYNNEI. The V end lost 4 bases, the J end lost 5 bases, and 5 bases lay between the germline ends. The CDR3 loop spans 12 amino acids. As DNA, the CDR3 is TGTGCCAGCAGTGGTGGGACCGGGGAGCTGTTTTTT. Translation gives CASSGGTGELFF.

The chain recombines TRBV19 with TRBJ1-1; no clear D gene. The germline V and J ends were trimmed by 7 bases and 2 bases, with 11 bases remaining between them. The CDR3 runs to 13 residues. CDR1 is LNHDA and CDR2 is SQIVND in the germline V gene (reference sequence). This chain's CDR3 is CASNKGFNTEAFF. The CDR3 DNA reads TGTGCCAGTAACAAGGGCTTCAACACTGAAGCTTTCTTT.

The chain recombines TRBV2 with TRBJ1-3; the D is unclear. The CDR3 has 13 residues. CDR1 is SNHLY, CDR2 FYNNEI, per germline. V dropped 2 bases and J dropped 3 bases, with 5 bases sitting between them. In DNA, the CDR3 is TGTGCCAGCAGTGAATTCGGTGGAAACACCATATATTTT. This sequence encodes CASSEFGGNTIYF.

CDR3 in amino acids: CASSPRQDTEAFF. CDR3 bases: TGTGCCAGCTCACCACGTCAAGACACTGAAGCTTTCTTT. The chain links TRBV18 to TRBJ1-1; D remains ambiguous. CDR3 length equals 13 residues. V was pared by 1 base and J by 3 bases, with 6 bases between. Germline V lookup: CDR1 KGHSH, CDR2 LQKENI.